This T cell receptor beta chain emerged from a study of Ad26.COV2.S vaccination and SARS-CoV-2 variants. In the study overall: Ad26.COV2.S was injected intramuscularly once or twice, 56 days apart.

Method: immunoSEQ multiplex PCR; TCRdb's copy keeps in-frame clones and lacks some. The table lists around 370,000 clones, about 88% of them singletons, with 2.5% to 3.5% in the top ten. The treatment: around 19 received Ad26.COV2.S at low or high dose, single or two shots; several received placebo; per-sample allocation not given. The samples were gathered on day 63 after the first injection of vaccine or placebo. The sequence was obtained from a person between 18 and 65 years old who received the Ad26.COV2.S COVID-19 vaccine or a placebo. This specimen consisted of peripheral blood, obtained in a trial of Ad26.COV2.S vaccine versus placebo.

The CDR3 DNA reads TGTGCCAGCAGCCTACGGACAGGGTCCGACGGTGAAAAACTGTTTTTT. It codes for CASSLRTGSDGEKLFF. The rearrangement uses TRBV7-9 and TRBJ1-4, with TRBD1 matching over 8 bases. Germline CDR1 is SEHNR and CDR2 is FQNEAQ (reference sequence). This CDR3 contains 16 residues. With 5 bases clipped from V and 7 bases from J, the junction kept 12 bases outside the gene matches.